What follows are 15 T cell receptor beta chains derived from one specimen sequenced in a study of cytomegalovirus exposure and HLA in healthy donors. Primers: 60 Vbeta forward and 13 Jbeta reverse. Profiling relied on immunoSEQ multiplex PCR, and the TCRdb table lists in-frame clones only, not all of them. The profile covers under 140,000 clones, with 60% to 85% appearing a single time and just under 3% taken by the ten largest. Sequencing used PBMCs. All receptors come from a woman aged 60-75 years in good health and CMV-seropositive.

This chain uses TRBV6-5 with TRBJ2-3; 7 positions match TRBD1. From germline, CDR1 is MNHEY and CDR2 SVGAGI. V was clipped by 2 bases and J by 4 bases; unmatched bases: 6. The CDR3 runs to 15 residues. DNA of the CDR3: TGTGCCAGCAGTTACCTTTCGACAGGGTCAGATACGCAGTATTTT. This sequence encodes CASSYLSTGSDTQYF.

V usage is TRBV2 and J usage is TRBJ1-6, with a tentative D call TRBD1 (6 bases). Deletions cut 3 bases from V and 6 bases from J, with 12 bases between. Germline CDR1 reads SNHLY; CDR2 reads FYNNEI. The CDR3 consists of 15 residues. The CDR3 DNA reads as TGTGCCAGCAGTGAGCAGGGGCCGAGTAATTCACCCCTCCACTTT. Translated, it gives CASSEQGPSNSPLHF. Full variable domain (remainder filled in from reference TRBV2 and TRBJ1-6): EPEVTQTPSHQVTQMGQEVILRCVPISNHLYFYWYRQILGQKVEFLVSFYNNEISEKSEIFDDQFSVERPDGSNFTLKIRSTKLEDSAMYFCASSEQGPSNSPLHFGNGTRLTVT.

This chain connects TRBV5-4 to TRBJ2-1, with D maybe TRBD2 (6 bases). This CDR3 spans 14 amino acids. V was clipped by 4 bases and J by 8 bases, with 16 bases between them. Germline V lookup: CDR1 SGHNT, CDR2 YYREEE (reference sequence). CDR3 nucleotide sequence: TGTGCCAGCAGCCAAGGGACTCCTGGCGATGAGCAGTTCTTC. Translated, it gives CASSQGTPGDEQFF.

V is TRBV28 and J is TRBJ1-2, with TRBD1 identical over 9 bases. V shed 4 bases and J 6 bases; nucleotides not matched to a gene: 12. In germline, CDR1 is MDHEN, CDR2 SYDVKM. This CDR3 region has 16 residues. CDR3 coding DNA: TGTGCCAGCAGTTCACACGGGACAGGGCAGGTCGATGGCTACACCTTC. Its protein product is CASSSHGTGQVDGYTF.

The J gene is TRBJ2-1, the V gene TRBV7-9, with 13 bases that match TRBD2. This CDR3 region has 17 residues. CDR1 SEHNR and CDR2 FQNEAQ come from the germline V gene (reference sequence). Trimming removed 5 bases from V and 5 bases from J; junction bases left unmatched: 9. CDR3 sequence (DNA): TGTGCCAGCAGCCCCGGGACTAGCGGGATGGCAGACAATGAGCAGTTCTTC. Its protein product is CASSPGTSGMADNEQFF.

The V gene is TRBV9, the J gene TRBJ2-1; 9 bases map to TRBD1. V gave up 4 bases and J gave up 7 bases; unmatched junction bases: 9. The germline V gene encodes CDR1 SGDLS and CDR2 YYNGEE. This CDR3 contains 15 residues. The CDR3 region is CASSPLQGARNEQFF. Written as DNA, the CDR3 is TGTGCCAGCAGCCCCCTACAGGGGGCGAGAAATGAGCAGTTCTTC. Together with reference TRBV9 and TRBJ2-1, the CDR3 gives the full variable domain: DSGVTQTPKHLITATGQRVTLRCSPRSGDLSVYWYQQSLDQGLQFLIQYYNGEERAKGNILERFSAQQFPDLHSELNLSSLELGDSALYFCASSPLQGARNEQFFGPGTRLTVL.

This chain connects TRBV7-3 to TRBJ2-5, with TRBD1 matching 7 bases. The ends lost 4 bases at V and 5 bases at J; junction bases unmatched: 10. The CDR3 is 15 amino acids. Germline CDR1 SGHTA, CDR2 FQGTGA. For the CDR3, the DNA is TGTGCCAGCAGCTGGTCAGGGGGTTCGGGGGAGACCCAGTACTTC. It encodes CASSWSGGSGETQYF.

V and J are TRBV20-1 and TRBJ2-1; D perhaps matches TRBD2 (6 bases). V dropped 5 bases and J dropped 10 bases, with 12 bases sitting between them. This CDR3 region has 11 residues. Germline CDR1 and CDR2: DFQATT and SNEGSKA (reference sequence). CDR3 bases: TGCAGTGCTTGGAGCGGGTTGGAGCAGTTCTTC. Its protein is CSAWSGLEQFF.

The V and J genes are TRBV6-6 and TRBJ2-1, with 9 bases that match TRBD1. The CDR3 totals 13 residues. With V trimmed by 6 bases and J by 8 bases, 5 bases remained unmatched. Germline CDR1 reads MNHNY; CDR2 reads SVGAGI (reference sequence). For the CDR3, the DNA is TGTGCCAGCAGCCGACAGGGGGTCGATGAGCAGTTCTTC. Translation gives CASSRQGVDEQFF.

This sequence joins TRBV28 and TRBJ1-4; D gene unclear. V dropped 7 bases and J dropped 5 bases, with 5 bases sitting between them. The CDR3 contains 11 residues. CDR1 is MDHEN and CDR2 is SYDVKM in the germline V gene. CDR3 sequence: CASIENEKLFF. Here the CDR3 DNA reads TGTGCCAGCATAGAGAATGAAAAACTGTTTTTT.

The chain combines TRBV29-1 with TRBJ1-2, with D possibly TRBD1 on 6 matching bases. V was shortened by 2 bases and J by 4 bases, with 14 bases between the two germline ends. The CDR3 covers 14 residues. Germline loops: CDR1 SQVTM, CDR2 ANQGSEA. The CDR3 bases are TGCAGCGTTGAACGGGCAGGGGAGGGCTATGGCTACACCTTC. Encoded protein: CSVERAGEGYGYTF. The whole variable domain, remainder taken from reference TRBV29-1 and TRBJ1-2, is SAVISQKPSRDICQRGTSLTIQCQVDSQVTMMFWYRQQPGQSLTLIATANQGSEATYESGFVIDKFPISRPNLTFSTLTVSNMSPEDSSIYLCSVERAGEGYGYTFGSGTRLTVV.

This clone is a singleton in its sample. The rearrangement uses TRBV27 and TRBJ1-2; no firm D call. The CDR3 has 12 amino acids. The germline V and J ends were trimmed by 3 bases and 4 bases, with 6 bases remaining between them. Germline CDR1 MNHEY, CDR2 SMNVEV (reference sequence). The CDR3: CASSLRSYGYTF. The CDR3 DNA sequence: TGTGCCAGCAGTTTGAGAAGCTATGGCTACACCTTC.

CDR3 region: CATSRATGGSYEQYF. The CDR3 DNA is TGTGCCACCAGCAGGGCGACAGGCGGCTCCTACGAGCAGTACTTC. The gene calls are TRBV15 and TRBJ2-7, with TRBD1 as a possible D gene (6 bases). The germline gives CDR1 LNHNV, CDR2 YYDKDF (reference sequence). Trimming removed 3 bases from V and 0 bases from J, with 12 bases in between. CDR3 length: 15 residues. The variable domain in full, completed from reference TRBV15 and TRBJ2-7, reads DAMVIQNPRYQVTQFGKPVTLSCSQTLNHNVMYWYQQKSSQAPKLLFHYYDKDFNNEADTPDNFQSRRPNTSFCFLDIRSPGLGDTAMYLCATSRATGGSYEQYFGPGTRLTVT.

This clone was seen more than once but under ten times. V and J are TRBV5-6 and TRBJ2-1; no firm D call. This CDR3 comprises 14 residues. Trimming left V 2 bases short and J 5 bases short, with 11 bases between. Germline values: CDR1 SGHDT, CDR2 YYEEEE. This chain's CDR3 is CASSFLGADNEQFF. The CDR3 DNA reads TGTGCCAGCAGCTTTCTAGGAGCTGACAATGAGCAGTTCTTC.

This clone was picked up a small number of times. This chain links TRBV7-3 with TRBJ2-2; TRBD2 aligns across 7 bases. J was trimmed by 4 bases and V by 4 bases; bases with no gene match: 9. The CDR3 is 16 amino acids. CDR1 and CDR2 from the germline V gene are SGHTA and FQGTGA. The DNA of the CDR3 is TGTGCCAGCAGCTCCGGCGCCCTAGCGGCCACCGGGGAGCTGTTTTTT. Protein sequence: CASSSGALAATGELFF.